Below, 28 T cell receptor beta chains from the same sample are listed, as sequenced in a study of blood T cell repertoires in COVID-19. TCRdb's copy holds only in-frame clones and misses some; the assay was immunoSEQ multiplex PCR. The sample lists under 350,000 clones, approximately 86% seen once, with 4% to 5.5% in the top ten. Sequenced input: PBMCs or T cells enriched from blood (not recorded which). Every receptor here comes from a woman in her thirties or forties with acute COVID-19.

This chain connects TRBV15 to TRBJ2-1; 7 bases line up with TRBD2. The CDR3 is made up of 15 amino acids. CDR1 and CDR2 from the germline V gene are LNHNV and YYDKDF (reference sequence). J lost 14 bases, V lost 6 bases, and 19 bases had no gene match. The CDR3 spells CATSQSSGSGKSEFF. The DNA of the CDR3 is TGTGCCACCAGTCAGAGTTCGGGGAGCGGGAAGTCTGAGTTCTTC.

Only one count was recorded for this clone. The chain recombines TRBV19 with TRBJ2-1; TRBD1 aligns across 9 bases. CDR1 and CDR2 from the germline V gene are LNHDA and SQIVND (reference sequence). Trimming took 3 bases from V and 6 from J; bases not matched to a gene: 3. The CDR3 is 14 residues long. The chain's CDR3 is CASSIWGQGNEQFF. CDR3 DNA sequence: TGTGCCAGTAGTATCTGGGGACAGGGCAATGAGCAGTTCTTC. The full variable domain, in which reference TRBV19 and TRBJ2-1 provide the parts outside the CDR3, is DGGITQSPKYLFRKEGQNVTLSCEQNLNHDAMYWYRQDPGQGLRLIYYSQIVNDFQKGDIAEGYSVSREKKESFPLTVTSAQKNPTAFYLCASSIWGQGNEQFFGPGTRLTVL.

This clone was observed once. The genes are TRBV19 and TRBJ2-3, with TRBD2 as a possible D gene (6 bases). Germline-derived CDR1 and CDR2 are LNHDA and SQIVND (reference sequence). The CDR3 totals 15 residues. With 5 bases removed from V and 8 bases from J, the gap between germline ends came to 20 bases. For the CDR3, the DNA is TGTGCCAGTAGTCCCCCGGGACTGGACCTTGGTACGCAGTATTTT. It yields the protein CASSPPGLDLGTQYF.

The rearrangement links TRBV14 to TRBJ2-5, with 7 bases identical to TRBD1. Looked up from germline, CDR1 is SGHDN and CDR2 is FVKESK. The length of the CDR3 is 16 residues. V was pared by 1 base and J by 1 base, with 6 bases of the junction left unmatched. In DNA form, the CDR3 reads TGTGCCAGCAGCCAAGTAGTGGGACAGCCCCAAGAGACCCAGTACTTC. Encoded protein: CASSQVVGQPQETQYF.

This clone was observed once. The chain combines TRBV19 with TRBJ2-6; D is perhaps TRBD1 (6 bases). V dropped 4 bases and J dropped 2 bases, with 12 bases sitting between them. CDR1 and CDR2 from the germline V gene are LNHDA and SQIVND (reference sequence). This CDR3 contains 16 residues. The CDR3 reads CASSRGRVTGANVLTF. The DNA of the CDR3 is TGTGCCAGTAGTAGGGGGCGAGTCACTGGGGCCAACGTCCTGACTTTC.

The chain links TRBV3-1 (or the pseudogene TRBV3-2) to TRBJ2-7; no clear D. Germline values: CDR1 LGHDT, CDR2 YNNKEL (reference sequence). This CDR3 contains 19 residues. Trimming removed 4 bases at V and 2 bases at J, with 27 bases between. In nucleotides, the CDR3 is TGTGCCAGCAGCCCCCCGACATGGGCTTACATGAACCGAACCTACGAGCAGTACTTC. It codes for CASSPPTWAYMNRTYEQYF.

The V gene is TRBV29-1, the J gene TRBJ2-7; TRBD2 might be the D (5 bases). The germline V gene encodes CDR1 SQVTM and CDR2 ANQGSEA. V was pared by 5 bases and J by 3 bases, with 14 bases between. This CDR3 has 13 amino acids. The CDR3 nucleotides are TGCAGCGTTAGCGGCTCCGGGTACTACGAGCAGTACTTC. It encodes CSVSGSGYYEQYF.

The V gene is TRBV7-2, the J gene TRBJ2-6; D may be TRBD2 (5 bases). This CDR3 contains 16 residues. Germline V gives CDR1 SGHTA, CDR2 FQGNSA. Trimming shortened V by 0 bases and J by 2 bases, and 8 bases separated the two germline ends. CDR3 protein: CASSLASGAGANVLTF. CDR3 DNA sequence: TGTGCCAGCAGCTTAGCGTCCGGGGCTGGGGCCAACGTCCTGACTTTC.

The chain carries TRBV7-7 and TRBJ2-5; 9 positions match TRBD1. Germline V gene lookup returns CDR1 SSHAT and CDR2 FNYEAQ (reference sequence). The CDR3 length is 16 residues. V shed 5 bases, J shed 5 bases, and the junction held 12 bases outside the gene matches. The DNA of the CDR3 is TGTGCCAGCAGCCAGGGACTACAGGGGGCCGGGGAGACCCAGTACTTC. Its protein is CASSQGLQGAGETQYF.

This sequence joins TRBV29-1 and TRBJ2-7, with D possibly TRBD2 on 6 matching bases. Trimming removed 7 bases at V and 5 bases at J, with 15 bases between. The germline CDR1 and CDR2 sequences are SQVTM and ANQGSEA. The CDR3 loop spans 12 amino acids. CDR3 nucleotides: TGCAGCGGGGCGGGGCCGGCGGACGAGCAGTACTTC. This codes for CSGAGPADEQYF.

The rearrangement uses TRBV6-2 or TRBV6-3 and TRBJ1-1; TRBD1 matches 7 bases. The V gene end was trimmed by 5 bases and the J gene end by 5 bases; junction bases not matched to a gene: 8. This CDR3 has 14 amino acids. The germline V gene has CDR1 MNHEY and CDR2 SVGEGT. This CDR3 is CASSARQGVTEAFF. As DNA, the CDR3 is TGTGCCAGCAGTGCTAGACAGGGTGTTACTGAAGCTTTCTTT.

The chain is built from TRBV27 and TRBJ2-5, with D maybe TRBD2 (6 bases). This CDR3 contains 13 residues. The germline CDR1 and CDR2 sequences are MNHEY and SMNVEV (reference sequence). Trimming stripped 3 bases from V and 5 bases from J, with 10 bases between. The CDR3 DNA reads TGTGCCAGCAGTTTTGCGGGGCGTGAGACCCAGTACTTC. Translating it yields CASSFAGRETQYF.

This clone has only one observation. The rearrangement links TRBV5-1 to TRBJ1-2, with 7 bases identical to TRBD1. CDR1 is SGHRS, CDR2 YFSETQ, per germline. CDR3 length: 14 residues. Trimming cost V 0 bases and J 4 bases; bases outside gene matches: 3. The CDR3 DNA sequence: TGCGCCAGCAGCTTGGAGGGGGCGCGCTATGGCTACACCTTC. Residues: CASSLEGARYGYTF.

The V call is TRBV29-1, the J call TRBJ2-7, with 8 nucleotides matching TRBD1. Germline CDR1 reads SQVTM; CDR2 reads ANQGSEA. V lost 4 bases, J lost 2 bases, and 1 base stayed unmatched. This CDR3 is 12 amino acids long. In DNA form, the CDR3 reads TGCAGCGTTGGACAGGGGACCTACGAGCAGTACTTC. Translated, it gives CSVGQGTYEQYF.

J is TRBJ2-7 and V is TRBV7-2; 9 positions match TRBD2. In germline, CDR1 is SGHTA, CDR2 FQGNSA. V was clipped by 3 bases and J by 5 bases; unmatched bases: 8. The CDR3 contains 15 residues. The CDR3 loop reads CASSFNSGSSHEQYF. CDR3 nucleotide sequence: TGTGCCAGCAGCTTTAATAGCGGGAGTTCCCACGAGCAGTACTTC.

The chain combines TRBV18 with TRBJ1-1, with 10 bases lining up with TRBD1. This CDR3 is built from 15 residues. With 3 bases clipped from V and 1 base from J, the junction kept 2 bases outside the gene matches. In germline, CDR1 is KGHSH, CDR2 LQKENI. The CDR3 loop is CASSPGDRGNTEAFF. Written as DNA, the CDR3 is TGTGCCAGCTCACCGGGGGACAGGGGGAACACTGAAGCTTTCTTT.

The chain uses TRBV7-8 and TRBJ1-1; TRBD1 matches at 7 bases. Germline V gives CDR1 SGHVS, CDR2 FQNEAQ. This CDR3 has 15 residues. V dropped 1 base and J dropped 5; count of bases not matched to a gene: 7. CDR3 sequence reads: CASSLGQGKGTEAFF. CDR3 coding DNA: TGTGCCAGCAGCTTAGGACAGGGTAAAGGAACTGAAGCTTTCTTT.

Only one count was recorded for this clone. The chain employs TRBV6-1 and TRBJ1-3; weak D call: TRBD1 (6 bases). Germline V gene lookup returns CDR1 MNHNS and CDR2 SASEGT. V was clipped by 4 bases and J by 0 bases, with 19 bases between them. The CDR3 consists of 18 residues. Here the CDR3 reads CASSVVSLGANSGNTIYF. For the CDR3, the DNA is TGTGCCAGCAGTGTCGTAAGTCTGGGGGCCAACTCTGGAAACACCATATATTTT.

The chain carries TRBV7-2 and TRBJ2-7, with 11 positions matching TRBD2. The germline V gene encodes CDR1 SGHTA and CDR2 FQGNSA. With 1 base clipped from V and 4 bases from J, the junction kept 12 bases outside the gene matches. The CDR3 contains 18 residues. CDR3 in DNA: TGTGCCAGCAGCTTAGTCCGACTAGCGGGATTAGGTCTGTACGAGCAGTACTTC. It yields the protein CASSLVRLAGLGLYEQYF.

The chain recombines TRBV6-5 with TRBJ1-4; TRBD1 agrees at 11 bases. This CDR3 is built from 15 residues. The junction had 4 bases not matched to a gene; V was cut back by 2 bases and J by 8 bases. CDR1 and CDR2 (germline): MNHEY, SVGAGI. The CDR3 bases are TGTGCCAGCAGTTACACCGGGACAGGGGGAGAAAAACTGTTTTTT. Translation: CASSYTGTGGEKLFF.

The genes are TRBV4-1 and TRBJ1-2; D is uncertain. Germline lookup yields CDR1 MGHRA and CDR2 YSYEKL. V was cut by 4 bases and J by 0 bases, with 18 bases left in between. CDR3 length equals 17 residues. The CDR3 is CASSPTLPEGANYGYTF. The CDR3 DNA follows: TGCGCCAGCAGCCCCACCCTGCCCGAAGGAGCTAACTATGGCTACACCTTC.

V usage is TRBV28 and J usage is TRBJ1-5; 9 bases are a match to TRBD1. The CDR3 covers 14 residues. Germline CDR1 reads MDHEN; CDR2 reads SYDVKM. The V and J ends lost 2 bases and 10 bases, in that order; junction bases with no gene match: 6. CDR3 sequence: CASSLMGQGSPQHF. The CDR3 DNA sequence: TGTGCCAGCAGTTTAATGGGACAGGGTTCCCCCCAGCATTTT.

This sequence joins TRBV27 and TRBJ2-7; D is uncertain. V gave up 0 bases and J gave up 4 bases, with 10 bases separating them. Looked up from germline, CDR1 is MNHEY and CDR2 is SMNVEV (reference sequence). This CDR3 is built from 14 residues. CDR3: CASSLSPALYEQYF. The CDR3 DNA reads TGTGCCAGCAGTTTATCGCCTGCGCTTTACGAGCAGTACTTC.

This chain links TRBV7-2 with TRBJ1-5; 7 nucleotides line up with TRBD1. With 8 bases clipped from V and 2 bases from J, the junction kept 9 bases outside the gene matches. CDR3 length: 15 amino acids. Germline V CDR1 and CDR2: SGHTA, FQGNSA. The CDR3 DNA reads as TGTGCCAGCTCCCCAGGGGGGTTGCGCAATCAGCCCCAGCATTTT. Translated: CASSPGGLRNQPQHF.

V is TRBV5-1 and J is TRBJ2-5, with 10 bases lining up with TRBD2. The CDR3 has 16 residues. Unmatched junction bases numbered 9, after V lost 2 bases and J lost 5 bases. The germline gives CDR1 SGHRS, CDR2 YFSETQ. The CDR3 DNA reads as TGCGCCAGCAGCTTTAGAAGCGGGAGGGCCCAGGAGACCCAGTACTTC. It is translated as CASSFRSGRAQETQYF.

CDR3 loop: CASSLWDSNSNQPQHF. For the CDR3, the DNA is TGCGCCAGCAGCTTGTGGGACAGCAATTCCAATCAGCCCCAGCATTTT. The genes are TRBV5-1 and TRBJ1-5; 7 bases are shared with TRBD1. In germline, CDR1 is SGHRS, CDR2 YFSETQ. Unmatched junction bases numbered 7, after V lost 1 base and J lost 3 bases. The CDR3 is 16 amino acids.

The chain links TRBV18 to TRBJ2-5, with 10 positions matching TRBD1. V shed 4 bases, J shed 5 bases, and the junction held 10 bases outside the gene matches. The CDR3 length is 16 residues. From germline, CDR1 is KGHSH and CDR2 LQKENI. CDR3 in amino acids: CASSRIGQGVGETQYF. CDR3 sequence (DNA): TGTGCCAGCTCACGGATTGGACAGGGGGTAGGGGAGACCCAGTACTTC. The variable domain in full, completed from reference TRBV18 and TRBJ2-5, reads NAGVMQNPRHLVRRRGQEARLRCSPMKGHSHVYWYRQLPEEGLKFMVYLQKENIIDESGMPKERFSAEFPKEGPSILRIQQVVRGDSAAYFCASSRIGQGVGETQYFGPGTRLLVL.

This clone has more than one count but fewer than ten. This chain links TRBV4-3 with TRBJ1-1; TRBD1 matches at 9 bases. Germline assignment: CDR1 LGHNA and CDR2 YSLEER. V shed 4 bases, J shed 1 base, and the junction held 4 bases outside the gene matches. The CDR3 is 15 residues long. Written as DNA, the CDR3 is TGCGCCAGCAGCCCGGGACAGGGTTGGAACACTGAAGCTTTCTTT. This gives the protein CASSPGQGWNTEAFF.